Presented here are 4 T cell receptor beta chains from one specimen sequenced in a study of prognosis after radiotherapy for stage I lung cancer. TCR beta CDR3 was amplified from genomic DNA by two-round multiplex PCR. Gene-specific TRBV and TRBJ primers were used in PCR round one. TCRdb called the multiplex PCR reads again in MiXCR, with one record for every CDR3 protein. This sample yields around 20,000 distinct CDR3 sequences, of which around three fifths are seen a single time; roughly a quarter belongs to the top ten. This material consisted of PBMCs, taken before or after stereotactic body radiation therapy (not recorded which). These receptors were taken from a donor aged 50 or older with non-small cell lung cancer.

This clonotype is judged medium-sized. V usage is TRBV30 and J usage is TRBJ1-1; a possible D gene is TRBD1 (6 bases). The CDR3 is made up of 15 amino acids. Trimming shortened V by 0 bases and J by 5 bases, and 16 bases separated the two germline ends. Germline CDR1 reads GTSNPN; CDR2 reads SVGIG (reference sequence). CDR3 sequence: CAWSVLWGRETEAFF. Written as DNA, the CDR3 is TGTGCCTGGAGTGTACTCTGGGGGCGGGAGACTGAAGCTTTCTTT.

The rearrangement joins TRBV27 to TRBJ1-6; the match to TRBD1 covers 7 bases. The CDR3 length is 14 residues. V lost 4 bases to trimming and J lost 8 bases; unmatched junction nucleotides: 5. From germline, CDR1 is MNHEY and CDR2 SMNVEV (reference sequence). CDR3 in amino acids: CASSWTGKYSPLHF. CDR3 bases: TGTGCCAGCAGTTGGACAGGAAAATATTCACCCCTCCACTTT.

The chain uses TRBV30 and TRBJ1-6; D is ambiguous. V dropped 2 bases and J dropped 7 bases, with 6 bases sitting between them. CDR1 and CDR2 from the germline V gene are GTSNPN and SVGIG (reference sequence). The CDR3 is 12 amino acids. This CDR3 reads CAWSPGNSPLHF. The CDR3, as DNA: TGTGCCTGGAGTCCCGGGAATTCACCCCTCCACTTT.

The rearrangement uses TRBV3-1 and TRBJ1-1, with D tentatively TRBD1 (5 bases). V was clipped by 1 base and J by 12 bases, with 12 bases between them. Per the germline V gene, CDR1 is LGHDT and CDR2 is YNNKEL (reference sequence). This CDR3 contains 12 residues. The CDR3 loop is CASSQGIGGSFF. The CDR3 bases are TGTGCCAGCAGCCAAGGGATCGGGGGGTCTTTCTTT.